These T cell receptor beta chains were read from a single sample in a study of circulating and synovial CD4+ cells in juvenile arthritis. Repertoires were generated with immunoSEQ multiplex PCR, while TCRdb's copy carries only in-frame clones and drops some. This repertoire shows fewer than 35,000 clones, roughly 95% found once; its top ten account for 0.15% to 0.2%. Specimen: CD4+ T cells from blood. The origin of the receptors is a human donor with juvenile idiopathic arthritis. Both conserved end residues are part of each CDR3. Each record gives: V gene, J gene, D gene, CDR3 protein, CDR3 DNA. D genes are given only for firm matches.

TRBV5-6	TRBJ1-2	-	CASSAGVGYTF	TGTGCCAGCAGCGCAGGGGTTGGCTACACCTTC
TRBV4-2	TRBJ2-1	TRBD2	CASSQLAGGPGNEQFF	TGTGCCAGCAGCCAGTTAGCGGGGGGGCCGGGGAATGAGCAGTTCTTC
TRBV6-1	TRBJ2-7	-	CASSERQAPAYEQYF	TGTGCCAGCAGTGAAAGGCAGGCTCCGGCCTACGAGCAGTACTTC
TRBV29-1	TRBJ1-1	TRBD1	CSGDRGNTEAFF	TGCAGCGGGGACAGGGGGAACACTGAAGCTTTCTTT
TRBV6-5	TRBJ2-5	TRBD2	CASSYLSGGAKETQYF	TGTGCCAGCAGTTACTTAAGCGGGGGGGCGAAAGAGACCCAGTACTTC
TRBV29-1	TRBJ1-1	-	CSAQFENTEAFF	TGCAGCGCCCAGTTCGAGAACACTGAAGCTTTCTTT
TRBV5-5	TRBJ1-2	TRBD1	CASSLTGQAYGYTF	TGTGCCAGCAGCCTAACAGGACAGGCCTATGGCTACACCTTC
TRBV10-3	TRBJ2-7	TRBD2	CAITPGGVSYEQYF	TGTGCCATCACCCCCGGGGGGGTCTCCTACGAGCAGTACTTC
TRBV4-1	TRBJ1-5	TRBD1	CASSQPTQQGSKGPQHF	TGCGCCAGCAGCCAACCGACTCAACAGGGGTCTAAGGGGCCCCAGCATTTT
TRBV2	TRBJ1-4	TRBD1	CASIEQGAREKLFF	TGTGCCAGCATTGAACAGGGGGCTCGGGAAAAACTGTTTTTT
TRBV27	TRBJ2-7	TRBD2	CALERDYSYEQYF	TGTGCCCTGGAGCGGGATTACTCCTACGAGCAGTACTTC